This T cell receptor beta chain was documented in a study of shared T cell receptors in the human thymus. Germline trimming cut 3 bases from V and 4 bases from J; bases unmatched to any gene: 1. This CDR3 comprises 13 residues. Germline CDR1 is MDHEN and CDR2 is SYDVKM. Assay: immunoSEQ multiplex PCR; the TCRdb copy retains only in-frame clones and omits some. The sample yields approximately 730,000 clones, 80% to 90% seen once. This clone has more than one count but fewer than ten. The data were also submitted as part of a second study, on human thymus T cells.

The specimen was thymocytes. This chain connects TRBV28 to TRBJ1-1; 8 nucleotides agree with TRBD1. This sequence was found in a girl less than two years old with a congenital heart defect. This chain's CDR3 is CASSLTGATEAFF. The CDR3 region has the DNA TGTGCCAGCAGTTTGACAGGGGCCACTGAAGCTTTCTTT.